The source of this TCR beta chain is a study of cytomegalovirus exposure and HLA in healthy donors. Study conclusions and caveats: TCR clusters originating in the first cohort tended to co-occur in the 100 to 150 validation repertoires, according to a later analysis.

Unmatched junction bases numbered 7, after V lost 5 bases and J lost 3 bases. This CDR3 has 16 amino acids. Germline CDR1 and CDR2: KGHSH and LQKENI. The protocol was immunoSEQ multiplex PCR, while the TCRdb copy is restricted to in-frame clones and leaves out a portion. The table includes 250,000 to 400,000 clones, 88% detected once. In regard to this clone: Its antigen is not known.

This sequence joins TRBV18 and TRBJ2-3; 11 bases match TRBD1. Material: PBMCs. The TCR originated in a man aged 25-45 years in good health and CMV-seronegative. The CDR3 DNA is TGTGCCAGCTCATCCGGGACAGGGGGTCTAACAGATACGCAGTATTTT. Its protein product is CASSSGTGGLTDTQYF. The variable domain in full, completed from reference TRBV18 and TRBJ2-3, reads NAGVMQNPRHLVRRRGQEARLRCSPMKGHSHVYWYRQLPEEGLKFMVYLQKENIIDESGMPKERFSAEFPKEGPSILRIQQVVRGDSAAYFCASSSGTGGLTDTQYFGPGTRLTVL.